This record covers a single T cell receptor beta chain. Its target is not known. Donation came from healthy HIV-negative adults that had no recent acute infections or vaccinations. This record comes from a study of shared clonotypes between healthy human individuals. Study findings and constraints: It was only blood that was sampled, and tissue repertoires likely differ.

This CDR3 has 13 residues. Trimming took 5 bases from V and 7 from J, leaving 17 bases between them. Germline-derived CDR1 and CDR2 are SQVTM and ANQGSEA. Running of the assay took place at deep level. An approximately 200 ng quantity of DNA, 25,000 to 35,000 T cell genomes, went into the sorted-subset replicate PCRs. The data were produced by immunoSEQ multiplex PCR, yet TCRdb's version contains in-frame clones alone and is incomplete. The table includes about 2.5 million clones, 85% to 95% detected once. The chain couples TRBV29-1 to TRBJ1-1, with D perhaps matching TRBD1 (5 bases). The sequence was collected from a man aged 18 to 30 in good health. Some clones in this sample may be carry-over from other donors' samples. What was sequenced was naive CD4+ T cells from PBMCs. The subset here: CD45RA+ positively selected. CDR3 sequence reads: CSVLGQAGGEAFF. The CDR3 DNA follows: TGCAGCGTTTTAGGTCAGGCGGGGGGTGAAGCTTTCTTT.